This TCR beta chain was sequenced for a study of cytomegalovirus exposure and HLA in healthy donors. Study-wide results and limits: Later analysis identified 16,951 TCR beta sequences associated with HLA alleles, using a false discovery rate threshold of 0.05. Cytomegalovirus-associated TCR beta chains were listed, numbering more than 150. Per a prior analysis, the majority of TCR beta V segments were productive roughly 87% or roughly 30% of the time.

In the PCR, 60 Vbeta and 13 Jbeta primers were used. TCRdb's copy holds only in-frame clones and misses some; the assay was immunoSEQ multiplex PCR. The sample contains about 90,000 clones, 90% of which appear only once. About this clone: The antigen is undetermined.

Material: PBMCs. This TCR was recovered from a man younger than 30 in good health and CMV-seronegative.

The DNA for the CDR3 is TGTGCCAGTGCCCGGGTAGTTCAAGAGACCCAGTACTTC. It specifies CASARVVQETQYF. The V call is TRBV27, the J call TRBJ2-5; D uncertain. V dropped 9 bases and J dropped 2 bases, with 13 bases sitting between them. This CDR3 comprises 13 residues. CDR1 is MNHEY, CDR2 SMNVEV, per germline (reference sequence).